One sample yielded the 26 T cell receptor beta chains listed below, sequenced in a study of T cell responses to AZD1222 COVID-19 vaccine (dated by TCRdb to the early 2020s). Interpreted using the paper, the time point label stands for: about 28 days (+/-7) after the second vaccine dose. The sample's treatment or condition, from its label and the paper: meningococcal conjugate vaccine given as trial control. Preparation of the library involved the immunoSEQ multiplex PCR assay. Entries here come from immuneACCESS through TCRdb and include only in-frame sequences with V and J called. Some clones fail to appear in such tables; in the studies checked, an unresolved V gene covers under half of the shortfall, and the cause of the remainder is unknown. The sample profile shows about 210,000 clones; around 94% of them were found once. Around 1.7% of the sample lies in the top ten. Sequenced material: peripheral blood, taken 28 days after the second dose of the MenACWY control vaccine. The receptor set was obtained from an adult who received the MenACWY meningococcal vaccine as a control.

This clone was seen once. The gene calls are TRBV3-1 (or the pseudogene TRBV3-2) and TRBJ2-2, with D possibly TRBD2 on 6 matching bases. Trimming took off 6 bases at V and 4 bases at J, with 15 bases between the two ends. This CDR3 has 15 amino acids. CDR1 is LGHDT, CDR2 YNNKEL, per germline (reference sequence). The CDR3 sequence is CASRSTGTGTGELFF. The CDR3 nucleotides are TGTGCCAGCAGGTCCACCGGGACTGGCACCGGGGAGCTGTTTTTT.

The V gene is TRBV19, the J gene TRBJ1-4, with D unresolved. The CDR3 contains 13 residues. V lost 7 bases, J lost 7 bases, and 13 bases lay in between. The germline V gene has CDR1 LNHDA and CDR2 SQIVND (reference sequence). The CDR3 here is CASNPSGPEKLFF. CDR3 coding DNA: TGTGCCAGTAACCCAAGCGGGCCTGAAAAACTGTTTTTT.

The chain is built from TRBV29-1 and TRBJ1-2; D gene uncertain. There are 11 residues in the CDR3. V lost 3 bases to trimming and J lost 6 bases, with 8 bases between them. Germline V lookup: CDR1 SQVTM, CDR2 ANQGSEA. The CDR3 bases are TGCAGCGTTGAGTTTCAGGATGGCTACACCTTC. Its translation is CSVEFQDGYTF.

J is TRBJ1-6 and V is TRBV7-9; D is unclear. The germline gives CDR1 SEHNR, CDR2 FQNEAQ (reference sequence). The CDR3 runs 12 residues. Trimming left V 2 bases short and J 10 bases short, with 6 bases between. The CDR3 DNA sequence: TGTGCCAGCAGCTTACGAGAGTCACCCCTCCACTTT. Protein sequence: CASSLRESPLHF. The full variable domain, in which reference TRBV7-9 and TRBJ1-6 provide the parts outside the CDR3, is DTGVSQNPRHKITKRGQNVTFRCDPISEHNRLYWYRQTLGQGPEFLTYFQNEAQLEKSRLLSDRFSAERPKGSFSTLEIQRTEQGDSAMYLCASSLRESPLHFGNGTRLTVT.

The chain carries TRBV2 and TRBJ2-1; 8 bases line up with TRBD2. Germline lookup yields CDR1 SNHLY and CDR2 FYNNEI. Trimming cost V 6 bases and J 8 bases; bases outside gene matches: 12. The length of the CDR3 is 15 residues. The CDR3 is CASRASGWGSDEQFF. The DNA for the CDR3 is TGTGCCAGCAGGGCTAGCGGGTGGGGGAGTGATGAGCAGTTCTTC. The variable domain in full, completed from reference TRBV2 and TRBJ2-1, reads EPEVTQTPSHQVTQMGQEVILRCVPISNHLYFYWYRQILGQKVEFLVSFYNNEISEKSEIFDDQFSVERPDGSNFTLKIRSTKLEDSAMYFCASRASGWGSDEQFFGPGTRLTVL.

The chain recombines TRBV5-1 with TRBJ1-1; TRBD1 matches at 7 bases. This CDR3 comprises 14 residues. Germline trimming cut 0 bases from V and 1 base from J; bases unmatched to any gene: 0. The germline V gene has CDR1 SGHRS and CDR2 YFSETQ. For the CDR3, the DNA is TGCGCCAGCAGCTTGGGGACAGGGAACACTGAAGCTTTCTTT. As protein: CASSLGTGNTEAFF.

V and J are TRBV6-5 and TRBJ1-5; TRBD1 might be the D (5 bases). Germline V gene sequence: CDR1 MNHEY, CDR2 SVGAGI. V gave up 6 bases and J gave up 4 bases, with 10 bases separating them. This CDR3 comprises 13 residues. The CDR3 sequence: CASSRERNQPQHF. The CDR3 coding sequence is TGTGCCAGCAGCAGGGAAAGAAATCAGCCCCAGCATTTT.

The chain's CDR3 is CASRSQMNTEAFF. In DNA form, the CDR3 reads TGTGCCAGCAGATCCCAAATGAACACTGAAGCTTTCTTT. The rearrangement links TRBV11-2 to TRBJ1-1; D is ambiguous. Between the trimmed V and J ends, which lost 6 bases and 0 bases, there was a span of 8 bases. CDR3 length: 13 amino acids. Per the germline V gene, CDR1 is SGHAT and CDR2 is FQNNGV.

This chain uses TRBV6-5 with TRBJ1-1; D is ambiguous. V was cut by 6 bases and J by 1 base, with 9 bases left in between. The CDR3 sequence is 13 residues long. The germline CDR1 and CDR2 sequences are MNHEY and SVGAGI. The CDR3 is CASRRLANTEAFF. The DNA of the CDR3 is TGTGCCAGCAGGCGATTAGCGAACACTGAAGCTTTCTTT.

In DNA, the CDR3 is TGTGCCAGCAGCTTAGCGAATCGTGAGCAGTTCTTC. As protein: CASSLANREQFF. The V call is TRBV5-5, the J call TRBJ2-1; no definite D call. Trimming stripped 2 bases from V and 9 bases from J, with 9 bases between. The CDR3 totals 12 residues. CDR1 is SGHKS, CDR2 YYEKEE, per germline (reference sequence). Combining the CDR3 with reference TRBV5-5 and TRBJ2-1 gives the whole variable domain DAGVTQSPTHLIKTRGQQVTLRCSPISGHKSVSWYQQVLGQGPQFIFQYYEKEERGRGNFPDRFSARQFPNYSSELNVNALLLGDSALYLCASSLANREQFFGPGTRLTVL.

V is TRBV30 and J is TRBJ2-2, with 8 nucleotides matching TRBD2. Germline V lookup: CDR1 GTSNPN, CDR2 SVGIG (reference sequence). The CDR3 totals 15 residues. Losses at the gene ends were 4 bases for V and 4 bases for J; bases not matched to a gene: 8. CDR3 coding DNA: TGTGCCTGGAAACTCGCGGGGGGAGGCACCGGGGAGCTGTTTTTT. Amino acid sequence: CAWKLAGGGTGELFF.

This chain connects TRBV3-1 (or the pseudogene TRBV3-2) to TRBJ2-1; a weak D match, TRBD1 (5 bases). The CDR3 sequence is 13 residues long. Germline values: CDR1 LGHDT, CDR2 YNNKEL (reference sequence). V was trimmed by 3 bases and J by 10 bases, leaving 13 bases between them. CDR3 sequence: CASSQGPSVEQFF. CDR3 DNA sequence: TGTGCCAGCAGCCAGGGGCCGTCCGTGGAGCAGTTCTTC.

V usage is TRBV27 and J usage is TRBJ2-7; 9 positions match TRBD1. This CDR3 region has 15 residues. The V segment lost 6 bases and the J segment 1 base; nucleotides outside the gene matches: 7. CDR1 MNHEY and CDR2 SMNVEV come from the germline V gene (reference sequence). The CDR3 region has the DNA TGTGCCAGCAGCCCTCCGACAGGGGGGTCCTACGAGCAGTACTTC. Protein sequence: CASSPPTGGSYEQYF.

The V and J genes are TRBV3-1 (or the pseudogene TRBV3-2) and TRBJ1-2, with 12 bases aligning to TRBD1. Germline V gives CDR1 LGHDT, CDR2 YNNKEL (reference sequence). This CDR3 is built from 16 residues. V shed 0 bases, J shed 4 bases, and the junction held 3 bases outside the gene matches. CDR3 region: CASSQDWGQGAYGYTF. The CDR3 DNA is TGTGCCAGCAGCCAAGATTGGGGACAGGGGGCCTATGGCTACACCTTC.

The sample holds one count of this clone. V is TRBV7-9 and J is TRBJ2-5; D is unresolved. The V end was cut by 0 bases, the J end by 2 bases, with 7 bases between. Per germline, CDR1 SEHNR and CDR2 FQNEAQ (reference sequence). This CDR3 has 14 amino acids. CDR3 DNA sequence: TGTGCCAGCAGCTTAGCCAGAGAGCAAGAGACCCAGTACTTC. Translating gives CASSLAREQETQYF.

The J gene is TRBJ1-2, the V gene TRBV9; D gene ambiguous. V gave up 2 bases and J gave up 5 bases, with 4 bases separating them. This CDR3 spans 11 amino acids. CDR1 SGDLS and CDR2 YYNGEE come from the germline V gene. The CDR3 region is CASSVGYGYTF. CDR3 sequence (DNA): TGTGCCAGCAGCGTCGGGTATGGCTACACCTTC.

The rearrangement links TRBV6-2 or TRBV6-3 to TRBJ2-4, with 8 bases aligning to TRBD1. CDR3 length: 16 amino acids. The trim removed 4 bases at V and 0 bases at J, leaving 5 bases unmatched. CDR1 and CDR2 from the germline V gene are MNHEY and SVGEGT. Here the CDR3 reads CASSSGGSVAKNIQYF. In DNA form, the CDR3 reads TGTGCCAGCAGTTCAGGGGGCTCGGTAGCCAAAAACATTCAGTACTTC.

This clone showed up just a few times. The rearrangement joins TRBV28 to TRBJ2-5; the D gene is possibly TRBD1 (6 bases). V lost 5 bases, J lost 2 bases, and 15 bases lay in between. Per the germline V gene, CDR1 is MDHEN and CDR2 is SYDVKM. This CDR3 is 15 amino acids long. CDR3 DNA sequence: TGTGCCAGCAGTCAGATCGGACAGAGACAAGAGACCCAGTACTTC. Its protein is CASSQIGQRQETQYF.

This chain joins TRBV7-9 and TRBJ2-1, with a possible D match to TRBD2 (5 bases). The V and J ends lost 7 bases and 4 bases respectively, with 14 bases between them. This CDR3 has 14 residues. Germline V gene lookup returns CDR1 SEHNR and CDR2 FQNEAQ (reference sequence). The CDR3 DNA reads as TGTGCCAGCAACCCGGACTCCACTTACAATGAGCAGTTCTTC. This gives the protein CASNPDSTYNEQFF.

The chain's CDR3 is CASSLRDRANEQFF. DNA for the CDR3: TGTGCCAGCAGCCTAAGGGACAGGGCAAATGAGCAGTTCTTC. J is TRBJ2-1 and V is TRBV6-5, with 9 positions matching TRBD1. CDR1 is MNHEY, CDR2 SVGAGI, per germline. There are 14 residues in the CDR3. V was pared by 6 bases and J by 7 bases, with 7 bases of the junction left unmatched.

The rearrangement joins TRBV27 to TRBJ1-2; perhaps TRBD1 as D (5 bases). The CDR3 sequence is 15 residues long. Trimming removed 3 bases at V and 5 bases at J, with 16 bases between. Germline CDR1 and CDR2: MNHEY and SMNVEV (reference sequence). CDR3 sequence reads: CASSFGAVPRYGYTF. The CDR3 DNA is TGTGCCAGCAGTTTCGGGGCGGTCCCTCGTTATGGCTACACCTTC.

V gene TRBV7-9 combines with J gene TRBJ2-7; TRBD1 might be the D (7 bases). This CDR3 has 16 amino acids. CDR1 SEHNR and CDR2 FQNEAQ come from the germline V gene (reference sequence). V was cut by 5 bases and J by 0 bases, with 17 bases left in between. The CDR3 here is CASSGDSGGTSYEQYF. DNA for the CDR3: TGTGCCAGCAGCGGGGACAGTGGGGGGACCTCCTACGAGCAGTACTTC.

V is TRBV12-3 or TRBV12-4 and J is TRBJ2-4; a possible D gene is TRBD1 (5 bases). This CDR3 is 13 amino acids long. Deletions cut 1 base from V and 9 bases from J, with 10 bases between. CDR3 DNA: TGTGCCAGCAGTTTAGGGGGCCGTTTCATTCAGTACTTC. Amino acids: CASSLGGRFIQYF.

J is TRBJ1-5 and V is TRBV27, with a possible D match to TRBD1 (5 bases). There are 15 residues in the CDR3. Germline loops: CDR1 MNHEY, CDR2 SMNVEV (reference sequence). V lost 5 bases and J lost 4, with 15 bases in between. CDR3 coding DNA: TGTGCCAGCAGTCTCTCCGGGACCGGGAATCAGCCCCAGCATTTT. Residues: CASSLSGTGNQPQHF.

CDR3 amino acids: CASSLSRFPYEQYF. DNA for the CDR3: TGTGCCAGCAGCTTATCGAGGTTTCCCTACGAGCAGTACTTC. V usage is TRBV7-2 and J usage is TRBJ2-7; unclear D gene. The ends were cut back, 2 bases at V and 2 bases at J, with 10 bases in the middle. Germline values: CDR1 SGHTA, CDR2 FQGNSA. The CDR3 spans 14 residues. The whole variable domain, filled in from reference TRBV7-2 and TRBJ2-7, reads GAGVSQSPSNKVTEKGKDVELRCDPISGHTALYWYRQSLGQGLEFLIYFQGNSAPDKSGLPSDRFSAERTGGSVSTLTIQRTQQEDSAVYLCASSLSRFPYEQYFGPGTRLTVT.

The chain combines TRBV27 with TRBJ1-1; D unresolved. This CDR3 has 15 residues. Germline loops: CDR1 MNHEY, CDR2 SMNVEV (reference sequence). The germline V and J ends were trimmed by 0 bases and 1 base, with 9 bases remaining between them. The CDR3 reads CASSLSWQKNTEAFF. The CDR3 nucleotides are TGTGCCAGCAGTTTATCGTGGCAGAAGAACACTGAAGCTTTCTTT.